This T cell receptor (beta chain) was sequenced for a study of blood T cell repertoires in COVID-19. Overall study context: Researchers got acute and convalescent COVID-19 samples from the United States, Italy and Spain. PBMCs, B-cell-depleted T cells, or T cells were the source of the cDNA or gDNA that made up the material.

This clone was found a few times. V lost 4 bases and J lost 0, with 12 bases in between. The CDR3 length is 15 residues. Germline V gene sequence: CDR1 SNHLY, CDR2 FYNNEI. Original processing methods: Using reference gene primer amplification, nucleated cell counts were estimated. Produced via immunoSEQ multiplex PCR; TCRdb's table is partial and in-frame only. D and trimming were read from the DNA, whereas the V and J calls and clone size are those reported in that table. The repertoire includes fewer than 70,000 clones, about 81% of them detected once, and over 9% sits in the top ten. The TCR was taken from a human donor in a cohort sampled during active COVID-19. The genes are TRBV2 and TRBJ1-1; weak D call: TRBD1 (6 bases). Sequenced sample: peripheral blood. CDR3 protein: CASSASQGLNTEAFF. The CDR3 nucleotides read TGTGCCAGCAGTGCATCACAGGGATTGAACACTGAAGCTTTCTTT.